The 26 T cell receptor beta chains given below trace back to one sample, sequenced in a study of OX40 agonist ivuxolimab in advanced cancers. Using immunoSEQ multiplex PCR, the repertoire was profiled, and TCRdb retains in-frame clones only, with some absent. The table includes tens of thousands of clones, over 65% detected once. The material was CD4+ or CD8+ T cells sorted from blood, obtained in a trial of the OX40 agonist ivuxolimab. These receptors all come from an adult with an advanced solid tumor such as melanoma, head and neck, liver or kidney cancer.

This chain connects TRBV7-9 to TRBJ2-1; no firm D call. The ends were cut back, 10 bases at V and 4 bases at J, with 17 bases in the middle. Germline values: CDR1 SEHNR, CDR2 FQNEAQ (reference sequence). This CDR3 comprises 14 residues. CDR3 loop: CATPLGGEYNEQFF. As DNA, the CDR3 is TGTGCCACCCCCCTTGGCGGTGAATACAATGAGCAGTTCTTC.

The chain combines TRBV27 with TRBJ1-6; D possibly corresponds to TRBD1 (6 bases). Germline V gene sequence: CDR1 MNHEY, CDR2 SMNVEV (reference sequence). Trimming stripped 4 bases from V and 4 bases from J, with 11 bases between. The CDR3 totals 15 residues. CDR3 in amino acids: CASSSRRGYNSPLHF. CDR3 DNA sequence: TGTGCCAGCAGTTCCCGGAGGGGGTATAATTCACCCCTCCACTTT.

V gene TRBV5-5 combines with J gene TRBJ2-2; 8 nucleotides align to TRBD1. CDR3 length: 15 residues. Losses at the gene ends were 4 bases for V and 7 bases for J; bases not matched to a gene: 9. From germline, CDR1 is SGHKS and CDR2 YYEKEE (reference sequence). CDR3 bases: TGTGCCAGCAGCCCCCGGACAGGGTATGACGGGGAGCTGTTTTTT. This encodes CASSPRTGYDGELFF.

V usage is TRBV7-6 and J usage is TRBJ2-5, with 7 positions matching TRBD2. CDR1 SGHVS and CDR2 FNYEAQ come from the germline V gene. With V trimmed by 2 bases and J by 4 bases, 13 bases remained unmatched. This CDR3 contains 17 residues. CDR3 sequence: CASSLRGIGGWIETQYF. The DNA for the CDR3 is TGTGCCAGCAGCTTAAGGGGTATCGGGGGGTGGATAGAGACCCAGTACTTC.

The gene calls are TRBV5-1 and TRBJ2-5; TRBD1 is a possible D gene (6 bases). The CDR3 totals 16 residues. Germline V gene data show CDR1 as SGHRS and CDR2 as YFSETQ. V dropped 4 bases and J dropped 1 base, with 17 bases sitting between them. The CDR3 here is CASSVHREWGQETQYF. CDR3 DNA: TGCGCCAGCAGCGTGCACAGGGAGTGGGGCCAAGAGACCCAGTACTTC.

This sequence joins TRBV10-3 and TRBJ1-2; a possible D gene is TRBD1 (5 bases). In germline, CDR1 is ENHRY, CDR2 SYGVKD. Trimming stripped 10 bases from V and 4 bases from J, with 19 bases between. CDR3 length: 14 residues. The CDR3 DNA sequence: TGTGCCACCCAAGACAGAGCGAGCGGCTATGGCTACACCTTC. Amino acids: CATQDRASGYGYTF.

The chain carries TRBV29-1 and TRBJ1-2, with D possibly TRBD1 on 6 matching bases. Germline loops: CDR1 SQVTM, CDR2 ANQGSEA. CDR3 length: 12 residues. The germline V and J ends were trimmed by 5 bases and 2 bases, with 9 bases remaining between them. The CDR3 is CSVFDRNYGYTF. The CDR3 region has the DNA TGCAGCGTTTTTGACAGGAACTATGGCTACACCTTC.

V and J are TRBV7-3 and TRBJ2-5; the match to TRBD2 covers 10 bases. The CDR3 sequence is 15 residues long. Trimming took 5 bases from V and 2 from J; bases not matched to a gene: 5. Germline CDR1 and CDR2: SGHTA and FQGTGA. CDR3 sequence reads: CASSATSGRQETQYF. The CDR3 DNA follows: TGTGCCAGCAGCGCGACTAGCGGGCGACAAGAGACCCAGTACTTC.

The rearrangement uses TRBV13 and TRBJ2-6, with D hard to call. Trimming cost V 4 bases and J 2 bases, with 9 bases left between them. CDR1 is PRHDT and CDR2 is FYEKMQ in the germline V gene (reference sequence). This CDR3 comprises 15 residues. The CDR3 here is CASSSRHTGANVLTF. In DNA form, the CDR3 reads TGTGCCAGCAGCTCCAGACACACTGGGGCCAACGTCCTGACTTTC. Combining the CDR3 with reference TRBV13 and TRBJ2-6 gives the whole variable domain AAGVIQSPRHLIKEKRETATLKCYPIPRHDTVYWYQQGPGQDPQFLISFYEKMQSDKGSIPDRFSAQQFSDYHSELNMSSLELGDSALYFCASSSRHTGANVLTFGAGSRLTVL.

V and J are TRBV27 and TRBJ1-2, with D possibly being TRBD1 (5 bases). Trimming shortened V by 5 bases and J by 0 bases, and 13 bases separated the two germline ends. CDR3 size: 15 residues. Germline CDR1 is MNHEY and CDR2 is SMNVEV (reference sequence). This CDR3 is CASSPSGGPNYGYTF. CDR3 DNA sequence: TGTGCCAGCAGTCCAAGTGGGGGACCTAACTATGGCTACACCTTC.

The CDR3 coding sequence is TGCGCCAGCAGCGGGGAATCCTCGCGGGGGGTTTGGGAGCAGTTCTTC. This encodes CASSGESSRGVWEQFF. The V and J genes are TRBV5-1 and TRBJ2-1, with 8 bases that match TRBD2. The CDR3 is 16 amino acids. J was trimmed by 10 bases and V by 4 bases; bases with no gene match: 16. CDR1 is SGHRS and CDR2 is YFSETQ in the germline V gene.

CDR3 nucleotide sequence: TGTGCCAGCAGGGCCCTAACAGCACTTACAGATACGCAGTATTTT. It specifies CASRALTALTDTQYF. The chain recombines TRBV2 with TRBJ2-3; the D is unclear. Germline CDR1 reads SNHLY; CDR2 reads FYNNEI. The CDR3 covers 15 residues. Trimming shortened V by 6 bases and J by 3 bases, and 16 bases separated the two germline ends.

This clone has only a few counts. This chain links TRBV30 with TRBJ2-3; 11 nucleotides align to TRBD1. Germline assignment: CDR1 GTSNPN and CDR2 SVGIG (reference sequence). This CDR3 contains 16 residues. The V and J ends lost 5 bases and 4 bases, in that order; junction bases with no gene match: 11. The CDR3 reads CAWSLGTGGHSDTQYF. The DNA for the CDR3 is TGTGCCTGGTCCCTAGGGACAGGGGGTCATTCAGATACGCAGTATTTT.

The genes are TRBV21-1 and TRBJ2-1; the D call TRBD1 from the table was never checked on the DNA. TRBV21-1 constitutes a pseudogene. This CDR3 is built from 15 residues. CDR3 amino acids: CASSKGQGVHNEQFF. The CDR3 DNA reads TGTGCCAGCAGCAAGGGACAGGGTGTCCACAATGAGCAGTTCTTC.

The rearrangement uses TRBV27 and TRBJ1-1; no clear D. V was shortened by 6 bases and J by 0 bases, with 5 bases between the two germline ends. Per the germline V gene, CDR1 is MNHEY and CDR2 is SMNVEV (reference sequence). CDR3 length: 12 amino acids. CDR3 sequence (DNA): TGTGCCAGCAGGGGATTGAACACTGAAGCTTTCTTT. Protein: CASRGLNTEAFF.

The chain couples TRBV4-2 to TRBJ2-5, with TRBD2 matching over 11 bases. Germline V lookup: CDR1 LGHNA, CDR2 YNFKEQ. The trim removed 0 bases at V and 4 bases at J, leaving 7 bases unmatched. The CDR3 is made up of 17 amino acids. For the CDR3, the DNA is TGTGCCAGCAGCCAAGATTGGGCTAGCGGGGGGAGAGAGACCCAGTACTTC. This translates into CASSQDWASGGRETQYF.

This clone has more than one count but fewer than ten. The chain employs TRBV15 and TRBJ2-2; D call uncertain. This CDR3 has 17 residues. CDR1 LNHNV and CDR2 YYDKDF come from the germline V gene (reference sequence). Trimming took off 5 bases at V and 2 bases at J, with 18 bases between the two ends. CDR3 sequence (DNA): TGTGCCACCAGCCCTCGGCCGGTGTCAGGTAACACCGGGGAGCTGTTTTTT. This encodes CATSPRPVSGNTGELFF.

This chain connects TRBV5-1 to TRBJ2-7; D is unresolved. The germline V and J ends were trimmed by 2 bases and 5 bases, with 8 bases remaining between them. This CDR3 spans 12 amino acids. Looked up from germline, CDR1 is SGHRS and CDR2 is YFSETQ. The CDR3 DNA reads as TGCGCCAGCAGCTTTAACGAAGACGAGCAGTACTTC. Protein sequence: CASSFNEDEQYF.

J is TRBJ1-2 and V is TRBV11-2; 8 nucleotides line up with TRBD1. The CDR3 sequence is 15 residues long. V dropped 5 bases and J dropped 1; count of bases not matched to a gene: 6. Germline CDR1 SGHAT, CDR2 FQNNGV. CDR3 sequence (DNA): TGTGCCAGCAGCCGAGGACAGGGCAATAACTATGGCTACACCTTC. As protein: CASSRGQGNNYGYTF.

This clone was detected a few times. V is TRBV5-1 and J is TRBJ2-5, with TRBD2 matching 7 bases. The CDR3 length is 13 residues. With V trimmed by 3 bases and J by 4 bases, 3 bases remained unmatched. CDR1 SGHRS and CDR2 YFSETQ come from the germline V gene. CDR3 in amino acids: CASSSGRGETQYF. CDR3 DNA sequence: TGCGCCAGCAGCTCTGGGAGGGGAGAGACCCAGTACTTC.

This clone has just a few counts. This chain joins TRBV7-2 and TRBJ1-1; tentative D call: TRBD1 (6 bases). Looked up from germline, CDR1 is SGHTA and CDR2 is FQGNSA. Trimming removed 0 bases at V and 0 bases at J, with 11 bases between. There are 16 residues in the CDR3. The CDR3 spells CASSLAGASMNTEAFF. In DNA, the CDR3 is TGTGCCAGCAGCTTAGCGGGGGCCAGCATGAACACTGAAGCTTTCTTT.

The V call is TRBV9, the J call TRBJ2-1; perhaps TRBD1 as D (5 bases). V gave up 0 bases and J gave up 2 bases, with 9 bases separating them. This CDR3 has 15 residues. Germline V gives CDR1 SGDLS, CDR2 YYNGEE. The CDR3 spells CASSVGGDPYNEQFF. The CDR3 region has the DNA TGTGCCAGCAGCGTAGGGGGCGACCCCTACAATGAGCAGTTCTTC. The complete variable domain, with remaining parts taken from reference TRBV9 and TRBJ2-1, reads DSGVTQTPKHLITATGQRVTLRCSPRSGDLSVYWYQQSLDQGLQFLIQYYNGEERAKGNILERFSAQQFPDLHSELNLSSLELGDSALYFCASSVGGDPYNEQFFGPGTRLTVL.

Notes on this clone: An end of the junction differs from the germline gene, which may be a read error. The chain's CDR3 is CASSPGTAQKTQYF. Here the CDR3 DNA reads TGTGCCAGCAGTCCCGGGACCGCCCAAAAGACCCAGTACTTC. J is TRBJ2-5 and V is TRBV6-5; the D call may be TRBD1 or TRBD2 (5 bases each). CDR3 size: 14 residues. Germline CDR1 is MNHEY and CDR2 is SVGAGI.

This clone turned up a few times. The V and J genes are TRBV7-8 and TRBJ2-3, with 8 bases lining up with TRBD1. V dropped 4 bases and J dropped 2; count of bases not matched to a gene: 5. Germline CDR1 is SGHVS and CDR2 is FQNEAQ. CDR3 length: 15 residues. CDR3 in amino acids: CASSYPTGVTDTQYF. CDR3 DNA sequence: TGTGCCAGCAGCTACCCGACAGGGGTCACAGATACGCAGTATTTT.

This rearrangement joins TRBV2 to TRBJ2-3; the D gene is possibly TRBD2 (6 bases). In germline, CDR1 is SNHLY, CDR2 FYNNEI. V dropped 0 bases and J dropped 6 bases, with 13 bases sitting between them. CDR3 size: 15 residues. The CDR3 DNA follows: TGTGCCAGCAGTGAAGCAAGGGGAGGTGGGGATACGCAGTATTTT. Amino acid sequence: CASSEARGGGDTQYF.

The CDR3 nucleotides are TGTGCCAGCAGCTTTTCACCCCCATCTAACTATGGCTACACCTTC. This codes for CASSFSPPSNYGYTF. The chain joins TRBV7-2 to TRBJ1-2; D is ambiguous. This CDR3 is built from 15 residues. The V gene lost 3 bases and the J gene lost 0 bases, with 11 bases spanning the gap. From germline, CDR1 is SGHTA and CDR2 FQGNSA.